This T cell receptor beta chain appears in the sequencing data of a study of regulatory T cells in long-lasting Graves disease. Study-level findings and limits: Repertoires from persistent disease leaned toward TRBV28, TRBJ1-2 and TRBJ2-5.

The sample holds many counts of this clonotype. Antigen unknown. Time point indicated: persistent/refractory GD, antithyroid drugs over 5 years with positive TRAb. PBMCs provided the RNA from which the TCR library was made. EDTA tubes were used for drawing 8.5 to 9.5 milliliters of peripheral blood. Sequencing libraries for TCR beta were prepared with iRepertoire HTBI primers and Arm-PCR of CDR3 regions. From the multiplex PCR reads, TCRdb called clonotypes with MiXCR, one entry per CDR3 protein. The sample shows almost 350,000 distinct CDR3 sequences, about 20% of them seen only once. CDR1 and CDR2 from the germline V gene are SNHLY and FYNNEI. Trimming cost V 4 bases and J 4 bases; bases outside gene matches: 5. CDR3 length: 14 amino acids.

The chain employs TRBV2 and TRBJ2-5; 8 bases agree with TRBD1. Sample: peripheral blood mononuclear cells (PBMCs), taken when the disease was refractory, from a patient treated with antithyroid drugs. The TCR originated in a female donor with Graves disease. This CDR3 is CASSGQGLGETQYF. As DNA, the CDR3 is TGTGCCAGCAGTGGACAGGGGTTAGGAGAGACCCAGTACTTC.